The clone carrying this T cell receptor beta chain was seen ten or more times. Its antigen is not identified. Every sample gave at least 6 micrograms of total RNA when it was extracted. The source of the sample is a study of blood T cells in healthy people across ages. Regarding the study as a whole: When one million T cells were used, diversity estimates were thought to be underestimates. Strong correlation existed between TCR beta diversity and naive T cell percentage.

Alongside a J-beta primer mix, a sample-barcoded 5' primer served in a second PCR lasting roughly 6 to 11 cycles. Each cDNA molecule carried a tag from a template-switch adaptor that contained 12 random nucleotides. One entry per CDR3 protein, called by TCRdb with MiXCR from the 5' RACE reads. The sample contains 650,000 to 1,000,000 distinct CDR3 sequences, 30% to 45% of which appear only once. The sample comprised blood. This sequence was found in a man between 18 and 29 years old in good health.

Written as DNA, the CDR3 is TGTGCCAGCAGTTTAGCGGGGCGCACAGATACGCAGTATTTT. It codes for CASSLAGRTDTQYF. V gene TRBV12-3 or TRBV12-4 combines with J gene TRBJ2-3, with a weak D call TRBD1 (5 bases). With 0 bases removed from V and 1 base from J, the gap between germline ends came to 5 bases. There are 14 residues in the CDR3.